A selection of T cell receptor beta chains follows, all from one sample in a study of T-cell reconstitution after alpha-beta-depleted transplantation in children. TCRdb independently ran MiXCR on the PCR reads; one entry per CDR3 protein. In the table there are more than 200,000 distinct CDR3 sequences, around 7.7% of which are singletons. Sequenced material: PBMCs, mostly from graft donor cells, taken 360 days after TCRalphabeta/CD19-depleted stem cell transplant. These receptors came from a male patient aged 2-9 years who had a stem cell transplant for acute myeloid leukemia, so the T cells may come from the graft donor. CDR3s include the opening cysteine and the closing phenylalanine or tryptophan. The D gene is left open where the match is weak. Only part of the rows carry a size: once, few, many, or a class if the clone is expanded.

j_call: TRBJ2-1
clone_size: few
d_call: NA
v_call: TRBV7-9
cdr3_nt: TGTGCCAGCAGCTTACTTTCCGGAACTGGGAGATACAATGAGCAGTTCTTC
cdr3_aa: CASSLLSGTGRYNEQFF

j_call: TRBJ2-7
clone_size: many
d_call: TRBD2
v_call: TRBV7-9
cdr3_nt: TGTGCCAGCAGCCCTAGCGGCCCGACCTACGAGCAGTACTTC
cdr3_aa: CASSPSGPTYEQYF

j_call: TRBJ2-1
clone_size: NA
d_call: NA
v_call: TRBV12-3/TRBV12-4
cdr3_nt: TGTGCCAGCAGTTTATTGGCTCCACTCTTAGGGGAGCAGTTCTTC
cdr3_aa: CASSLLAPLLGEQFF

j_call: TRBJ1-4
clone_size: few
d_call: NA
v_call: TRBV20-1
cdr3_nt: TGCAGTGCCAAAAGCCTTGGGAATGAAAAACTGTTTTTT
cdr3_aa: CSAKSLGNEKLFF

j_call: TRBJ2-5
clone_size: once
d_call: NA
v_call: TRBV3-1
cdr3_nt: TGTGCCAGCAGCCAGGATTGGAGTAAGACCCAGTACTTC
cdr3_aa: CASSQDWSKTQYF

j_call: TRBJ2-2
clone_size: NA
d_call: TRBD2
v_call: TRBV12-3/TRBV12-4
cdr3_nt: TGTGCCAGCAGTTACCGACTAGCGGGAGCCGGGGAGCTGTTTTTT
cdr3_aa: CASSYRLAGAGELFF

j_call: TRBJ2-3
clone_size: few
d_call: TRBD2
v_call: TRBV5-6
cdr3_nt: TGTGCCAGCAGCTCGGCAGGGTCGGGAGGGCCCATGACAGATACGCAGTATTTT
cdr3_aa: CASSSAGSGGPMTDTQYF

j_call: TRBJ2-1
clone_size: many
d_call: NA
v_call: TRBV20-1
cdr3_nt: TGCAGTGCTAGAGGGCCCCGCTTTGAGCAGTTCTTC
cdr3_aa: CSARGPRFEQFF

j_call: TRBJ2-7
clone_size: many
d_call: TRBD2
v_call: TRBV7-3
cdr3_nt: TGTGCCAGCAGCGGGCATCTAGCGGGGGCCTACGAGCAGTACTTC
cdr3_aa: CASSGHLAGAYEQYF

j_call: TRBJ1-2
clone_size: NA
d_call: NA
v_call: TRBV30
cdr3_nt: TGTGCCTGGAGACGGGAGGCCTATGGCTACACCTTC
cdr3_aa: CAWRREAYGYTF

j_call: TRBJ1-1
clone_size: many
d_call: NA
v_call: TRBV11-2
cdr3_nt: TGTGCCAGCAGCTTTACCGGGAGGAACACTGAAGCTTTCTTT
cdr3_aa: CASSFTGRNTEAFF

j_call: TRBJ2-1
clone_size: many
d_call: TRBD2
v_call: TRBV5-1
cdr3_nt: TGCGCCAGCAGCTTGGGGACTAGCTCCAATGAGCAGTTCTTC
cdr3_aa: CASSLGTSSNEQFF

j_call: TRBJ2-1
clone_size: many
d_call: NA
v_call: TRBV7-2
cdr3_nt: TGTGCCAGCAGGTCTCCATCGGGCGATGAGCAGTTCTTC
cdr3_aa: CASRSPSGDEQFF

j_call: TRBJ2-7
clone_size: NA
d_call: TRBD1
v_call: TRBV20-1
cdr3_nt: TGCAGTGCCCGGATCCAGGGGGCGGACGAGCAGTACTTC
cdr3_aa: CSARIQGADEQYF

j_call: TRBJ2-5
clone_size: NA
d_call: TRBD1
v_call: TRBV10-2
cdr3_nt: TGCGCCAGCACAACCGGACAGGGGGCGCGGCGGGAGACCCAGTACTTC
cdr3_aa: CASTTGQGARRETQYF

j_call: TRBJ1-2
clone_size: few
d_call: TRBD1
v_call: TRBV29-1
cdr3_nt: TGCACCAAGGACAGGCGAGGCTACACCTTC
cdr3_aa: CTKDRRGYTF

j_call: TRBJ2-1
clone_size: many
d_call: TRBD2
v_call: TRBV7-2
cdr3_nt: TGTGCCAGCAGCTCGGTGATTAGCGGGAGAGGTGAGCAGTTCTTC
cdr3_aa: CASSSVISGRGEQFF

j_call: TRBJ2-3
clone_size: NA
d_call: TRBD1
v_call: TRBV5-1
cdr3_nt: TGCGCCAGCAGCGATGGACAGGGATGGGATGCAGATACGCAGTATTTT
cdr3_aa: CASSDGQGWDADTQYF

j_call: TRBJ1-4
clone_size: NA
d_call: NA
v_call: TRBV20-1
cdr3_nt: TGCAGTGCCCGGGCGGCGGTGAATGAAAAACTGTTTTTT
cdr3_aa: CSARAAVNEKLFF

j_call: TRBJ2-7
clone_size: few
d_call: NA
v_call: TRBV29-1
cdr3_nt: TGCAGCGTTGGGGGACAATACGAGCAGTACTTC
cdr3_aa: CSVGGQYEQYF

j_call: TRBJ2-3
clone_size: few
d_call: NA
v_call: TRBV12-5
cdr3_nt: TGTGCTAGTGCCAAGAGGGCGGGTGGGGCGCGTACAGATACGCAGTATTTT
cdr3_aa: CASAKRAGGARTDTQYF

j_call: TRBJ2-7
clone_size: few
d_call: NA
v_call: TRBV15
cdr3_nt: TGTGCCACCAGCAGAGAGCGGGGACCCTACGAGCAGTACTTC
cdr3_aa: CATSRERGPYEQYF